The TCR beta chain under discussion was sequenced for a study of cytomegalovirus exposure and HLA in healthy donors. Study-wide results and limits: Previous analysis showed most TCR beta V segments were productive about 90% or about 30% of the time. Excluded: some indistinguishable V segments such as TRBV6-2 and TRBV6-3. Several of the most significant clusters appeared, in a later analysis, to be linked to common viral pathogens.

For this clone: What it binds is not known.

The junction had 11 bases not matched to a gene; V was cut back by 6 bases and J by 7 bases. Germline V CDR1 and CDR2: SGHNT, YYREEE (reference sequence). The CDR3 is 16 amino acids. The donors gave bone marrow, and they were healthy. The primer mix had 60 Vbeta and 13 Jbeta primers. The assay was immunoSEQ multiplex PCR, and TCRdb's table has in-frame clones only and misses some. The record lists over 100,000 clones, of which the ten most abundant hold roughly 1.7%. The receptor comes from a man in his late teens or twenties in good health and CMV-seronegative. The V gene is TRBV5-4, the J gene TRBJ2-1; TRBD1 aligns across 12 bases. The source material was PBMCs. The CDR3: CASTVPGTGGLNEQFF. The CDR3 bases are TGTGCCAGCACTGTCCCGGGGACAGGGGGCCTAAATGAGCAGTTCTTC.